These 32 T cell receptor beta chains share one sample of origin, sequenced in a study of OX40 agonist ivuxolimab in advanced cancers. Method: immunoSEQ multiplex PCR; TCRdb's copy keeps in-frame clones and lacks some. In the table there are approximately 23,000 clones, around four fifths of which are singletons. The sample was CD4+ or CD8+ T cells sorted from blood, taken in a trial of the OX40 agonist ivuxolimab. Receptors originate from an adult with an advanced solid tumor such as melanoma, head and neck, liver or kidney cancer.

The rearrangement joins TRBV5-8 to TRBJ2-3; the D is unclear. Germline-derived CDR1 and CDR2 are SGHTS and YDEGEE. Trimming stripped 3 bases from V and 1 base from J, with 12 bases between. This CDR3 contains 15 residues. CDR3 sequence reads: CASSSLGGRTDTQYF. The CDR3 nucleotides read TGTGCCAGCAGCTCGCTAGGCGGACGCACAGATACGCAGTATTTT.

This chain uses TRBV11-2 with TRBJ1-1, with a possible D match to TRBD1 (5 bases). The germline V and J ends were trimmed by 2 bases and 7 bases, with 14 bases remaining between them. Germline CDR1 is SGHAT and CDR2 is FQNNGV. There are 14 residues in the CDR3. CDR3 amino acids: CASSLQQGHDEAFF. The CDR3 nucleotides are TGTGCCAGCAGCTTACAGCAGGGCCACGATGAAGCTTTCTTT.

V usage is TRBV5-6 and J usage is TRBJ2-7; D perhaps matches TRBD1 (5 bases). Trimming took off 5 bases at V and 5 bases at J, with 17 bases between the two ends. The CDR3 is 14 amino acids. Germline CDR1 reads SGHDT; CDR2 reads YYEEEE. The CDR3 nucleotides read TGTGCCAGCAGTCTGGGGCACCCGAATAACGAGCAGTACTTC. This codes for CASSLGHPNNEQYF.

This chain uses TRBV11-1 with TRBJ1-5; no firm D call. Germline lookup yields CDR1 SGHAT and CDR2 FQDESV (reference sequence). V was clipped by 1 base and J by 2 bases, with 9 bases between them. The CDR3 runs to 15 residues. CDR3 loop: CASSLDMSGNQPQHF. The DNA of the CDR3 is TGTGCCAGCAGCTTAGACATGTCGGGCAATCAGCCCCAGCATTTT.

With regard to this clone: In the same sample, other DNA sequences code for this CDR3. The chain uses TRBV6-5 and TRBJ2-5; D possibly corresponds to TRBD1 (5 bases). The germline CDR1 and CDR2 sequences are MNHEY and SVGAGI. CDR3 length: 13 residues. V lost 3 bases to trimming and J lost 3 bases, with 8 bases between them. The CDR3 protein is CASSYLGEETQYF. CDR3 nucleotides: TGTGCCAGCAGTTATCTAGGGGAAGAGACCCAGTACTTC.

The chain is built from TRBV5-1 and TRBJ2-3, with TRBD2 identical over 7 bases. The CDR3 spans 16 residues. The germline CDR1 and CDR2 sequences are SGHRS and YFSETQ. The V gene end was trimmed by 2 bases and the J gene end by 0 bases; junction bases not matched to a gene: 6. CDR3 loop: CASSFRREGSTDTQYF. CDR3 DNA sequence: TGCGCCAGCAGCTTTCGGAGGGAGGGAAGCACAGATACGCAGTATTTT.

V gene TRBV4-3 combines with J gene TRBJ2-1, with 10 bases lining up with TRBD2. V shed 3 bases and J 8 bases; nucleotides not matched to a gene: 4. Germline assignment: CDR1 LGHNA and CDR2 YSLEER. CDR3 length: 14 residues. The CDR3 DNA reads TGCGCCAGCAGCCAGCTAGCGGGAGCCCATGAGCAGTTCTTC. This gives the protein CASSQLAGAHEQFF.

The rearrangement uses TRBV9 and TRBJ2-1, with 8 bases lining up with TRBD1. The ends lost 0 bases at V and 9 bases at J; junction bases unmatched: 11. The CDR3 runs to 16 residues. Germline CDR1 reads SGDLS; CDR2 reads YYNGEE. The CDR3 spells CASSVEVRGPRVEQFF. As DNA, the CDR3 is TGTGCCAGCAGCGTAGAGGTCAGGGGGCCCCGGGTTGAGCAGTTCTTC. Supplemented by reference TRBV9 and TRBJ2-1, the full variable domain reads DSGVTQTPKHLITATGQRVTLRCSPRSGDLSVYWYQQSLDQGLQFLIQYYNGEERAKGNILERFSAQQFPDLHSELNLSSLELGDSALYFCASSVEVRGPRVEQFFGPGTRLTVL.

J is TRBJ2-1 and V is TRBV13; D gene ambiguous. The germline CDR1 and CDR2 sequences are PRHDT and FYEKMQ (reference sequence). The V end was cut by 2 bases, the J end by 8 bases, with 13 bases between. CDR3 length equals 14 residues. The CDR3 DNA follows: TGTGCCAGCAGCTTAAGAGCCGCAGGTGATGAGCAGTTCTTC. It yields the protein CASSLRAAGDEQFF.

The CDR3 DNA follows: TGTGCCAGCAGCCGCGGGGCCGGGGAGCTGTTTTTT. Translation gives CASSRGAGELFF. This chain links TRBV9 with TRBJ2-2; D might be TRBD2 (6 bases). The germline CDR1 and CDR2 sequences are SGDLS and YYNGEE. This CDR3 is 12 amino acids long. V was shortened by 4 bases and J by 6 bases, with 7 bases between the two germline ends.

The chain employs TRBV23-1 and TRBJ2-2, with 9 positions matching TRBD1. TRBV23-1 has ORF status, its function being uncertain. Trimming removed 0 bases from V and 2 bases from J; junction bases left unmatched: 4. The CDR3 is made up of 17 amino acids. The CDR3 here is CASSQSGQGLNTGELFF. CDR3 DNA: TGCGCCAGCAGTCAATCGGGACAGGGCCTTAACACCGGGGAGCTGTTTTTT.

This chain links TRBV2 with TRBJ2-1; the match to TRBD2 covers 10 bases. Germline lookup yields CDR1 SNHLY and CDR2 FYNNEI. V was clipped by 3 bases and J by 3 bases; unmatched bases: 5. The CDR3 contains 16 residues. DNA for the CDR3: TGTGCCAGCAGTGAGATCGGGACTAGCGACTACAATGAGCAGTTCTTC. Protein product: CASSEIGTSDYNEQFF.

The V call is TRBV6-6, the J call TRBJ1-5; D possibly corresponds to TRBD1 (5 bases). This CDR3 is 14 amino acids long. Per the germline V gene, CDR1 is MNHNY and CDR2 is SVGAGI (reference sequence). Trimming took 0 bases from V and 2 from J, leaving 5 bases between them. The CDR3 here is CASSYSGGNQPQHF. The CDR3 DNA follows: TGTGCCAGCAGTTACTCGGGGGGCAATCAGCCCCAGCATTTT.

A few counts support this clone. The chain is built from TRBV10-3 and TRBJ2-7; tentative D call: TRBD2 (5 bases). The CDR3 is 14 amino acids. The V end was cut by 2 bases, the J end by 7 bases, with 15 bases between. Germline values: CDR1 ENHRY, CDR2 SYGVKD. The CDR3 region is CAISEPGRRDEQYF. CDR3 bases: TGTGCCATCAGTGAGCCTGGTAGACGGGATGAGCAGTACTTC.

This clone was recorded a few times. The V call is TRBV27, the J call TRBJ2-1; TRBD2 is a possible D gene (6 bases). Germline values: CDR1 MNHEY, CDR2 SMNVEV (reference sequence). V was clipped by 1 base and J by 4 bases, with 17 bases between them. The CDR3 runs to 17 residues. The CDR3 protein is CASSLFRTTVEYNEQFF. Here the CDR3 DNA reads TGTGCCAGCAGTTTATTCCGGACTACCGTGGAATACAATGAGCAGTTCTTC.

The chain has TRBV27 and TRBJ1-1; 7 bases are a match to TRBD1. This CDR3 spans 13 amino acids. From germline, CDR1 is MNHEY and CDR2 SMNVEV (reference sequence). With 3 bases clipped from V and 4 bases from J, the junction kept 2 bases outside the gene matches. The CDR3 region is CASSLTGFTEAFF. The CDR3 coding sequence is TGTGCCAGCAGTTTGACAGGGTTCACTGAAGCTTTCTTT.

The chain employs TRBV4-1 and TRBJ2-7; perhaps TRBD2 as D (5 bases). V was shortened by 9 bases and J by 5 bases, with 17 bases between the two germline ends. This CDR3 comprises 13 residues. Germline V gene lookup returns CDR1 MGHRA and CDR2 YSYEKL. The CDR3 DNA follows: TGCGCCAGTAACGACCCCGGAGGCGACGAGCAGTACTTC. Its protein product is CASNDPGGDEQYF.

V is TRBV2 and J is TRBJ2-2; 13 bases map to TRBD2. This CDR3 spans 16 amino acids. V shed 5 bases and J 5 bases; nucleotides not matched to a gene: 5. Per the germline V gene, CDR1 is SNHLY and CDR2 is FYNNEI. The CDR3 nucleotides read TGTGCCAGCAGTCCGACTAGCGGGAGGAAGACCGGGGAGCTGTTTTTT. Translating it yields CASSPTSGRKTGELFF.

This rearrangement joins TRBV9 to TRBJ2-1, with 9 bases lining up with TRBD2. The V and J ends lost 3 bases and 5 bases, in that order; junction bases with no gene match: 12. The CDR3 consists of 17 residues. The germline CDR1 and CDR2 sequences are SGDLS and YYNGEE. Here the CDR3 reads CASSGTVAGEGNNEQFF. CDR3 DNA sequence: TGTGCCAGCAGCGGCACGGTAGCGGGGGAAGGGAACAATGAGCAGTTCTTC.

There are a few counts of this clone. The chain has TRBV9 and TRBJ2-1, with 11 bases identical to TRBD2. Unmatched junction bases numbered 4, after V lost 5 bases and J lost 9 bases. This CDR3 is 13 amino acids long. Germline V gene lookup returns CDR1 SGDLS and CDR2 YYNGEE. Here the CDR3 reads CASRETSGAEQFF. The DNA of the CDR3 is TGTGCCAGCAGGGAGACTAGCGGGGCTGAGCAGTTCTTC.

The chain employs TRBV4-1 and TRBJ2-3, with 11 bases that match TRBD2. The V and J ends lost 0 bases and 4 bases, in that order; junction bases with no gene match: 3. Germline V lookup: CDR1 MGHRA, CDR2 YSYEKL. The CDR3 totals 16 residues. CDR3 nucleotide sequence: TGCGCCAGCAGCCAAGAGTTAGCGGGAGGGCCAGATACGCAGTATTTT. Translated, it gives CASSQELAGGPDTQYF.

The gene calls are TRBV7-9 and TRBJ1-2; D is unclear. Deletions cut 11 bases from V and 4 bases from J, with 14 bases between. The CDR3 contains 12 residues. Germline CDR1 and CDR2: SEHNR and FQNEAQ (reference sequence). In DNA, the CDR3 is TGTGCCGGGTCCGGGAAGATCTATGGCTACACCTTC. As protein: CAGSGKIYGYTF.

The chain recombines TRBV4-1 with TRBJ2-7; D perhaps matches TRBD2 (6 bases). Germline CDR1 and CDR2: MGHRA and YSYEKL. CDR3 length: 15 residues. With 2 bases removed from V and 0 bases from J, the gap between germline ends came to 11 bases. The CDR3 region has the DNA TGCGCCAGCAGCCAACTCGGGACTGGCTCCTACGAGCAGTACTTC. This translates into CASSQLGTGSYEQYF.

The chain is built from TRBV4-1 and TRBJ1-4, with D possibly being TRBD1 (5 bases). CDR1 and CDR2 (germline): MGHRA, YSYEKL. V gave up 1 base and J gave up 6 bases, with 12 bases separating them. This CDR3 contains 15 residues. Here the CDR3 DNA reads TGCGCCAGCAGCCAAGGGTGGGGCGGGGATGAAAAACTGTTTTTT. It codes for CASSQGWGGDEKLFF.

This chain links TRBV5-5 with TRBJ1-1; D possibly corresponds to TRBD1 (6 bases). The ends were cut back, 4 bases at V and 2 bases at J, with 12 bases in the middle. Germline assignment: CDR1 SGHKS and CDR2 YYEKEE (reference sequence). The length of the CDR3 is 14 residues. The CDR3 protein is CASSVGQRNTEAFF. In DNA, the CDR3 is TGTGCCAGCAGCGTGGGACAACGAAACACTGAAGCTTTCTTT.

The chain couples TRBV6-5 to TRBJ2-7, with D uncertain. The CDR3 is 11 amino acids. V lost 4 bases, J lost 7 bases, and 8 bases lay in between. The germline V gene encodes CDR1 MNHEY and CDR2 SVGAGI. CDR3 protein: CASSFGLEQYF. Written as DNA, the CDR3 is TGTGCCAGCAGTTTTGGCCTGGAGCAGTACTTC.

The rearrangement joins TRBV7-6 to TRBJ1-1, with 8 bases identical to TRBD1. The CDR3 sequence is 13 residues long. After removal of 11 bases from V and 1 base from J, the junction contained 6 bases not matched to a gene. In germline, CDR1 is SGHVS, CDR2 FNYEAQ. In DNA form, the CDR3 reads TGTGCCGTTGGGACAGGCGAGAACACTGAAGCTTTCTTT. Translating it yields CAVGTGENTEAFF. Full variable domain (outside the CDR3, taken from reference TRBV7-6 and TRBJ1-1): GAGVSQSPRYKVTKRGQDVALRCDPISGHVSLYWYRQALGQGPEFLTYFNYEAQQDKSGLPNDRFSAERPEGSISTLTIQRTEQRDSAMYRCAVGTGENTEAFFGQGTRLTVV.

This clone was counted once. The V gene is TRBV19, the J gene TRBJ1-5; D possibly corresponds to TRBD1 (6 bases). The CDR3 consists of 15 residues. Trimming pared 3 bases from V and 5 bases from J, leaving 14 bases between. Germline V gene data show CDR1 as LNHDA and CDR2 as SQIVND (reference sequence). The CDR3 sequence: CASSISGAFDQPQHF. CDR3 nucleotide sequence: TGTGCCAGTAGTATTTCGGGGGCTTTCGATCAGCCCCAGCATTTT.

This clone was seen a single time. The chain joins TRBV10-2 to TRBJ2-4; D is undetermined. Trimming pared 0 bases from V and 0 bases from J, leaving 9 bases between. Germline V CDR1 and CDR2: WSHSY, SAAADI. The CDR3 runs to 16 residues. CDR3 protein: CASSESPRVAKNIQYF. The CDR3 DNA follows: TGCGCCAGCAGTGAGTCCCCCCGGGTAGCCAAAAACATTCAGTACTTC.

J is TRBJ1-1 and V is TRBV4-1; tentative D call: TRBD1 (5 bases). The CDR3 covers 13 residues. V was pared by 6 bases and J by 5 bases, with 13 bases between. Looked up from germline, CDR1 is MGHRA and CDR2 is YSYEKL. CDR3 in DNA: TGCGCCAGCAGTCACGGGGGAGGGACTGAAGCTTTCTTT. This sequence encodes CASSHGGGTEAFF.

The V gene is TRBV6-1, the J gene TRBJ1-5, with no clear D. V gave up 2 bases and J gave up 0 bases, with 17 bases separating them. Looked up from germline, CDR1 is MNHNS and CDR2 is SASEGT. This CDR3 is built from 18 residues. DNA of the CDR3: TGTGCCAGCAGTGAAATAGATCGTCGAGACATTAGCAATCAGCCCCAGCATTTT. Translating it yields CASSEIDRRDISNQPQHF.

Written as DNA, the CDR3 is TGTGCCAGCAGCTTAGCCGTTCGGGAGCCCTACTATGGCTACACCTTC. Protein product: CASSLAVREPYYGYTF. The rearrangement joins TRBV7-8 to TRBJ1-2; D gene unclear. Between the trimmed V and J ends, which lost 0 bases and 3 bases, there was a span of 14 bases. The CDR3 covers 16 residues. In germline, CDR1 is SGHVS, CDR2 FQNEAQ.